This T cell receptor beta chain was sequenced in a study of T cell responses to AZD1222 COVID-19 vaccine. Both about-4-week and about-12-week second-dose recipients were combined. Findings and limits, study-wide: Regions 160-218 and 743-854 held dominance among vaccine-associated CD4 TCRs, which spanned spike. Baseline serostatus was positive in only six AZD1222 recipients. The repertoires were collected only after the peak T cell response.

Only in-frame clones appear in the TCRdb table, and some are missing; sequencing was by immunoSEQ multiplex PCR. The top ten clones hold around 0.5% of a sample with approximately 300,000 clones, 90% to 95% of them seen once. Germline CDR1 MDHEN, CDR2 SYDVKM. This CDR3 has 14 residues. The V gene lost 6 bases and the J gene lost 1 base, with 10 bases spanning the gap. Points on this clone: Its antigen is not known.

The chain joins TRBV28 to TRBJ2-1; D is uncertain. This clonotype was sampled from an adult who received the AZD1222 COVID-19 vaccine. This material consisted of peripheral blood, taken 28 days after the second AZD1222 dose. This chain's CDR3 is CASRLGGSYNEQFF. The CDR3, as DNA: TGTGCCAGCAGGCTAGGTGGGTCCTACAATGAGCAGTTCTTC. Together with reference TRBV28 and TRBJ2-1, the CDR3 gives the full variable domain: DVKVTQSSRYLVKRTGEKVFLECVQDMDHENMFWYRQDPGLGLRLIYFSYDVKMKEKGDIPEGYSVSREKKERFSLILESASTNQTSMYLCASRLGGSYNEQFFGPGTRLTVL.